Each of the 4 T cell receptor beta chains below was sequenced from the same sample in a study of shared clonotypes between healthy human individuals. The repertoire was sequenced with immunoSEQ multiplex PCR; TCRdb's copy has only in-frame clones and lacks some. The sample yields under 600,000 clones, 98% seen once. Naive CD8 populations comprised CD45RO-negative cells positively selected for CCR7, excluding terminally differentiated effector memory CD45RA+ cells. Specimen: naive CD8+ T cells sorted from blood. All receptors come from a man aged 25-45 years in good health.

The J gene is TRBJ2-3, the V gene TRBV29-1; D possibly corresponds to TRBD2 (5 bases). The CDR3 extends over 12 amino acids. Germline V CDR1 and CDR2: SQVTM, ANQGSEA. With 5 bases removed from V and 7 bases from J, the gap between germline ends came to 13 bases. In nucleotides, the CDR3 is TGCAGCGTTCGAGGGCCCGGTAATACGCAGTATTTT. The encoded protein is CSVRGPGNTQYF.

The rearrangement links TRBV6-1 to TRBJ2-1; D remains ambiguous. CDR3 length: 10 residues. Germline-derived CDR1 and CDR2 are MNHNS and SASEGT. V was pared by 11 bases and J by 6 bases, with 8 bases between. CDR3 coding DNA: TGTGCCGTCTATGGCAATGAGCAGTTCTTC. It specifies CAVYGNEQFF.

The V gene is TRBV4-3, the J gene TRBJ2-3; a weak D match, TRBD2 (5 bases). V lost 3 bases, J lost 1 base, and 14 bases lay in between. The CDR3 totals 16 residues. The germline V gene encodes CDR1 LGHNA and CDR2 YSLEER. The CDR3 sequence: CASSQQIAPRTDTQYF. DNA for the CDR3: TGCGCCAGCAGCCAGCAAATAGCGCCTCGCACAGATACGCAGTATTTT.

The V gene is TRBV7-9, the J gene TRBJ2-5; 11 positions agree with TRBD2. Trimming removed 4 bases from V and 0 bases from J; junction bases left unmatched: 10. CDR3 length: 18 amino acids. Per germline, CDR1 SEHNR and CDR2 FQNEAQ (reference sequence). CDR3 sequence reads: CASSSQGASGRYQETQYF. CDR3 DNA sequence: TGTGCCAGCAGCTCCCAAGGCGCTAGCGGGAGGTACCAAGAGACCCAGTACTTC.